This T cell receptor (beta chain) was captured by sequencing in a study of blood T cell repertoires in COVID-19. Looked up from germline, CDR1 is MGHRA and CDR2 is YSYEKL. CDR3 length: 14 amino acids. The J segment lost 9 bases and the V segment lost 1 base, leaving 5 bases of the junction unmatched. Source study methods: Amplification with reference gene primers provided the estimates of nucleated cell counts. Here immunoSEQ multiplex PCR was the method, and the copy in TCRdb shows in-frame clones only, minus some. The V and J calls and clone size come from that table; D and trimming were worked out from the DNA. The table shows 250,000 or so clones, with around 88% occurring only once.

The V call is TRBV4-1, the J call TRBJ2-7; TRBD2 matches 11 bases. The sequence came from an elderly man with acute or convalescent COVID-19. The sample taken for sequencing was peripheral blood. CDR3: CASSQGGLADRQYF. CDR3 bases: TGCGCCAGCAGCCAAGGGGGACTAGCGGACCGGCAGTACTTC.